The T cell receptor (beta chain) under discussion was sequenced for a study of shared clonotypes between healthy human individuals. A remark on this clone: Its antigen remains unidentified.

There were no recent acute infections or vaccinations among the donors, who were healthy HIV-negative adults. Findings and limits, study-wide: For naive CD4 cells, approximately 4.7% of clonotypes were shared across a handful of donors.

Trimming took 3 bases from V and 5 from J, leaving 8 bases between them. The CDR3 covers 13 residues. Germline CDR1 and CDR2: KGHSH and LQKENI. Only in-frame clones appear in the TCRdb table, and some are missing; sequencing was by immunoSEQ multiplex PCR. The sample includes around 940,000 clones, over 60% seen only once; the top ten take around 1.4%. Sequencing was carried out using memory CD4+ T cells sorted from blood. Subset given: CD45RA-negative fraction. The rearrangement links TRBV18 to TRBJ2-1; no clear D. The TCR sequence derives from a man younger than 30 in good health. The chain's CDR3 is CASSPGYNNEQFF. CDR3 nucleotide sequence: TGTGCCAGCTCACCCGGGTACAACAATGAGCAGTTCTTC.